This passage covers 21 T cell receptor beta chains from one sample sequenced in a study of CD8 T cells in ankylosing spondylitis. From the 5' RACE reads, TCRdb called clonotypes with MiXCR, one entry per CDR3 protein. The sample carries around 300,000 distinct CDR3 sequences, about a fifth recorded once. The sequenced sample was blood, either unsorted or a sorted T cell fraction (not recorded which). These receptors were obtained from a female donor with ankylosing spondylitis or in good health (not recorded which).

This clonotype was recorded a few times. The chain links TRBV10-3 to TRBJ2-7; 8 positions agree with TRBD2. Losses at the gene ends were 6 bases for V and 1 base for J; bases not matched to a gene: 8. This CDR3 is 15 amino acids long. The germline CDR1 and CDR2 sequences are ENHRY and SYGVKD. The CDR3 here is CAIRPRGGESYEQYF. For the CDR3, the DNA is TGTGCCATCAGGCCACGGGGGGGGGAGTCCTACGAGCAGTACTTC.

This clonotype has just a few counts. The J gene is TRBJ2-1, the V gene TRBV3-1; D is uncertain. Trimming left V 1 base short and J 6 bases short, with 7 bases between. Germline-derived CDR1 and CDR2 are LGHDT and YNNKEL (reference sequence). The CDR3 has 13 residues. CDR3 region: CASSQGRPNEQFF. The CDR3 coding sequence is TGTGCCAGCAGCCAAGGCAGGCCCAATGAGCAGTTCTTC.

This clonotype has at least ten counts. The chain is built from TRBV11-2 and TRBJ2-7; 9 bases map to TRBD1. The germline V gene encodes CDR1 SGHAT and CDR2 FQNNGV. The CDR3 covers 17 residues. V trimming: 0 bases; J trimming: 0 bases; junction bases outside the gene matches: 6. The CDR3 nucleotides read TGTGCCAGCAGCTTAGACTGGGGGACAGGGTACTCCTACGAGCAGTACTTC. Amino acid sequence: CASSLDWGTGYSYEQYF.

This clonotype was observed at least ten times. The genes are TRBV29-1 and TRBJ2-5; 11 positions match TRBD1. Germline lookup yields CDR1 SQVTM and CDR2 ANQGSEA. Unmatched junction bases numbered 7, after V lost 6 bases and J lost 4 bases. CDR3 length: 14 residues. The DNA for the CDR3 is TGCAGCGTGACCCGGGACAGGGGGTTAGAGACCCAGTACTTC. Translating gives CSVTRDRGLETQYF.

This clonotype was detected only a few times. The chain joins TRBV20-1 to TRBJ2-5, with no clear D. CDR3 size: 13 residues. Per germline, CDR1 DFQATT and CDR2 SNEGSKA (reference sequence). V was cut by 1 base and J by 7 bases, with 13 bases left in between. The CDR3 DNA sequence: TGCAGTGCTAGAGGAGGACGGCCAGGGACCCAGTACTTC. Translated: CSARGGRPGTQYF.

The chain carries TRBV20-1 and TRBJ2-3; the match to TRBD2 covers 11 bases. There are 14 residues in the CDR3. The germline CDR1 and CDR2 sequences are DFQATT and SNEGSKA (reference sequence). Trimming at V came to 5 bases and at J to 1 base, leaving 2 bases not matched to a gene. CDR3 amino acids: CSASGLAGTDTQYF. Here the CDR3 DNA reads TGCAGTGCTTCGGGACTAGCGGGCACAGATACGCAGTATTTT.

This clonotype was seen a few times. V gene TRBV5-1 combines with J gene TRBJ2-1; the D gene is possibly TRBD2 (5 bases). Germline lookup yields CDR1 SGHRS and CDR2 YFSETQ. CDR3 length: 15 amino acids. The ends were cut back, 1 base at V and 7 bases at J, with 15 bases in the middle. The CDR3 here is CASSLIVGESNEQFF. CDR3 nucleotide sequence: TGCGCCAGCAGCTTGATCGTGGGAGAATCAAATGAGCAGTTCTTC.

The rearrangement uses TRBV24-1 and TRBJ2-3; tentative D call: TRBD1 (6 bases). CDR1 and CDR2 from the germline V gene are KGHDR and SFDVKD. The CDR3 is made up of 13 amino acids. Trimming took 10 bases from V and 3 from J, leaving 13 bases between them. The CDR3: CATRGSGTDTQYF. In DNA, the CDR3 is TGTGCCACGAGGGGGTCTGGTACAGATACGCAGTATTTT.

The rearrangement joins TRBV5-1 to TRBJ2-1; 10 bases fit TRBD2. The V and J ends lost 3 bases and 6 bases, in that order; junction bases with no gene match: 15. CDR1 and CDR2 (germline): SGHRS, YFSETQ. This CDR3 spans 18 amino acids. CDR3 DNA sequence: TGCGCCAGCAGCTCGGGACTAGCGAGCCTTAAGGGGTTCAATGAGCAGTTCTTC. Translation gives CASSSGLASLKGFNEQFF.

This clonotype was seen more than once but under ten times. The chain joins TRBV20-1 to TRBJ1-2; a possible D gene is TRBD1 (5 bases). Trimming shortened V by 3 bases and J by 4 bases, and 21 bases separated the two germline ends. Per the germline V gene, CDR1 is DFQATT and CDR2 is SNEGSKA (reference sequence). There are 16 residues in the CDR3. CDR3 loop: CSASPAPSGKLYGYTF. The CDR3 DNA sequence: TGCAGTGCTAGCCCCGCGCCCTCAGGGAAACTCTATGGCTACACCTTC.

With regard to this clonotype: A junction end diverges from the germline sequence, so it may reflect a read error. The chain links TRBV9 to TRBJ2-5, with 8 nucleotides matching TRBD2. Germline V gene lookup returns CDR1 SGDLS and CDR2 YYNGEE. This CDR3 has 14 residues. The CDR3 sequence is CAGSGSIGGETQYF. DNA of the CDR3: TGTGCCGGCAGCGGGAGTATAGGTGGAGAGACCCAGTACTTC.

This clonotype turned up a few times. Germline is not matched at one junction end, which may reflect a read error. This rearrangement joins TRBV29-1 to TRBJ1-1; unclear D gene. Germline V lookup: CDR1 SQVTM, CDR2 ANQGSEA. This CDR3 is built from 13 residues. The chain's CDR3 is CSVVRTGVPIMIF. DNA of the CDR3: TGCAGCGTGGTAAGGACTGGGGTCCCGATTATGATCTTT.

The chain recombines TRBV29-1 with TRBJ2-4, with 8 bases matching TRBD1. J was trimmed by 1 base and V by 7 bases; bases with no gene match: 3. Germline CDR1 SQVTM, CDR2 ANQGSEA. This CDR3 region has 13 residues. CDR3 coding DNA: TGCAGCGCCTGGACAGGGGCCAAAAACATTCAGTACTTC. It codes for CSAWTGAKNIQYF.

The table lists this clonotype with a few counts. The V gene is TRBV28, the J gene TRBJ1-6; no clear D. Trimming cost V 4 bases and J 8 bases, with 3 bases left between them. The CDR3 has 11 amino acids. Germline lookup yields CDR1 MDHEN and CDR2 SYDVKM. CDR3 loop: CASSSYSPLHF. Written as DNA, the CDR3 is TGTGCCAGCAGTTCCTATTCACCCCTCCACTTT.

This clonotype has more than one count but fewer than ten. The rearrangement uses TRBV5-1 and TRBJ2-7; 9 bases match TRBD2. The V segment lost 4 bases and the J segment 4 bases; nucleotides outside the gene matches: 6. The CDR3 contains 14 residues. Looked up from germline, CDR1 is SGHRS and CDR2 is YFSETQ. CDR3 sequence: CASSISGRQYEQYF. The CDR3 DNA reads TGCGCCAGCAGCATTAGCGGGAGACAGTACGAGCAGTACTTC.

This clonotype was seen only a few times. Written as DNA, the CDR3 is TGTGCCAGCAGCTTAAGCGGTCTGGCTAGCAATGAGCAGTTCTTC. It specifies CASSLSGLASNEQFF. The V and J genes are TRBV11-3 and TRBJ2-1; maybe TRBD2 (5 bases). V was trimmed by 2 bases and J by 6 bases, leaving 14 bases between them. Germline V gene lookup returns CDR1 SGHNT and CDR2 YENEEA. The CDR3 runs to 15 residues.

This chain links TRBV20-1 with TRBJ1-5; D not certain. Trimming left V 3 bases short and J 3 bases short, with 9 bases between. Per the germline V gene, CDR1 is DFQATT and CDR2 is SNEGSKA (reference sequence). The CDR3 loop spans 13 amino acids. The CDR3 loop reads CSARRDYNQPQHF. DNA for the CDR3: TGCAGTGCTAGGAGGGATTACAATCAGCCCCAGCATTTT.

This clonotype has a count of ten or more. The genes are TRBV12-3 or TRBV12-4 and TRBJ2-1; 10 bases are a match to TRBD2. The CDR3 covers 17 residues. Unmatched junction bases numbered 7, after V lost 3 bases and J lost 2 bases. CDR3 amino acids: CASSFAGLADAYNEQFF. The CDR3 DNA is TGTGCCAGCAGTTTTGCCGGACTAGCGGACGCCTACAATGAGCAGTTCTTC.

The chain is built from TRBV20-1 and TRBJ2-3, with 9 bases lining up with TRBD2. The CDR3 is 16 residues long. Germline V CDR1 and CDR2: DFQATT, SNEGSKA (reference sequence). With V trimmed by 3 bases and J by 3 bases, 10 bases remained unmatched. The CDR3 coding sequence is TGCAGTGCTAGCGGGGATAGCGGGAGTACAACAGATACGCAGTATTTT. The encoded protein is CSASGDSGSTTDTQYF.

The V gene is TRBV18, the J gene TRBJ2-1; D is possibly TRBD2 (5 bases). The CDR3 has 19 residues. CDR1 KGHSH and CDR2 LQKENI come from the germline V gene. V lost 3 bases and J lost 0, with 21 bases in between. CDR3 protein: CASSPALESRGGSYNEQFF. The CDR3 coding sequence is TGTGCCAGCTCACCGGCGCTAGAGTCCCGCGGAGGCTCCTACAATGAGCAGTTCTTC. Complete variable domain (other parts from reference TRBV18 and TRBJ2-1): NAGVMQNPRHLVRRRGQEARLRCSPMKGHSHVYWYRQLPEEGLKFMVYLQKENIIDESGMPKERFSAEFPKEGPSILRIQQVVRGDSAAYFCASSPALESRGGSYNEQFFGPGTRLTVL.

The chain joins TRBV5-1 to TRBJ1-2, with no clear D. Germline CDR1 reads SGHRS; CDR2 reads YFSETQ. The CDR3 loop spans 14 amino acids. With 0 bases removed from V and 0 bases from J, the gap between germline ends came to 6 bases. CDR3 nucleotides: TGCGCCAGCAGCTTGGACGATCCTAACTATGGCTACACCTTC. As protein: CASSLDDPNYGYTF. Drawing the rest from reference TRBV5-1 and TRBJ1-2, the complete variable domain is KAGVTQTPRYLIKTRGQQVTLSCSPISGHRSVSWYQQTPGQGLQFLFEYFSETQRNKGNFPGRFSGRQFSNSRSEMNVSTLELGDSALYLCASSLDDPNYGYTFGSGTRLTVV.